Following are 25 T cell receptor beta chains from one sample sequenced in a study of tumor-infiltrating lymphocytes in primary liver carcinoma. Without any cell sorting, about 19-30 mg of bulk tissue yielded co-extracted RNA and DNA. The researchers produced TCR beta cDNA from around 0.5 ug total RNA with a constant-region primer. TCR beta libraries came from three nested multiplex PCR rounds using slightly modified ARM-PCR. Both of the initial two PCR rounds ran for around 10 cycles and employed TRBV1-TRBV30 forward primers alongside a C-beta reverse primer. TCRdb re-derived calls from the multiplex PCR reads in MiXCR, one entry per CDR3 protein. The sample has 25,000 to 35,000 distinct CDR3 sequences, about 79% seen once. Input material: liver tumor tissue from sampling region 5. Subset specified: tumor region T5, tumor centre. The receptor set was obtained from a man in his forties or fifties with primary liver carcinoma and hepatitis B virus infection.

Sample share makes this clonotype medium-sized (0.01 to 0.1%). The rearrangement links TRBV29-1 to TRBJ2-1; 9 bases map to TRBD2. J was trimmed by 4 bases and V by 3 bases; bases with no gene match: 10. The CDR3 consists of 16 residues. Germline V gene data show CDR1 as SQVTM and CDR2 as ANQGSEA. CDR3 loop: CSVEGLAGDVYNEQFF. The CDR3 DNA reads TGCAGCGTTGAGGGGTTAGCGGGAGATGTGTACAATGAGCAGTTCTTC.

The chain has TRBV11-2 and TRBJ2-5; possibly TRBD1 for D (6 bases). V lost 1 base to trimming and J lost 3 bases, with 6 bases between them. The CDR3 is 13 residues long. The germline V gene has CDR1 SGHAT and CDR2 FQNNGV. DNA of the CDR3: TGTGCCAGCAGCTTAGGGACAGAAGAGACCCAGTACTTC. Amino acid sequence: CASSLGTEETQYF. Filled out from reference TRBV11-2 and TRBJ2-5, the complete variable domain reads EAGVAQSPRYKIIEKRQSVAFWCNPISGHATLYWYQQILGQGPKLLIQFQNNGVVDDSQLPKDRFSAERLKGVDSTLKIQPAKLEDSAVYLCASSLGTEETQYFGPGTRLLVL.

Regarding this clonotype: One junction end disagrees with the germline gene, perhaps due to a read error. CDR3 in amino acids: CDSSPWEGGKVNEQFF. In nucleotides, the CDR3 is TGTGACAGCAGTCCCTGGGAGGGCGGGAAGGTCAATGAGCAGTTCTTC. V is TRBV6-2 or TRBV6-3 and J is TRBJ2-1; 7 positions agree with TRBD2. CDR1 and CDR2 (germline): MNHEY, SVGEGT. This CDR3 has 16 residues.

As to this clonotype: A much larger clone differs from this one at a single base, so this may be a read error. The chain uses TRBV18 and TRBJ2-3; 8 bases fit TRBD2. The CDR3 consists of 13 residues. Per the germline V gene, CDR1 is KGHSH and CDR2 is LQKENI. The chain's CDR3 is CASSQRETDMQYF. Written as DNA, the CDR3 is TGTGCCAGCTCTCAGCGGGAGACAGATATGCAGTATTTT.

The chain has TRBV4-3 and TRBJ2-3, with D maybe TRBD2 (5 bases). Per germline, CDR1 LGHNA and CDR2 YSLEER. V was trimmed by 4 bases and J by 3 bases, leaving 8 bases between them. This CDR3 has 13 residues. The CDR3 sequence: CASSPRTTDTQYF. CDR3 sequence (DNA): TGCGCCAGCAGCCCCCGGACTACAGATACGCAGTATTTT.

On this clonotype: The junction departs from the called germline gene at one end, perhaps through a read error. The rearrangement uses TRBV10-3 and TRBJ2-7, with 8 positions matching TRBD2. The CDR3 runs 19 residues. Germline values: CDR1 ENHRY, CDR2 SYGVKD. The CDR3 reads CAITKRSGLEGRFSYEQYF. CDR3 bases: TGTGCGATCACCAAAAGATCGGGACTAGAGGGAAGGTTCTCCTACGAGCAGTACTTC.

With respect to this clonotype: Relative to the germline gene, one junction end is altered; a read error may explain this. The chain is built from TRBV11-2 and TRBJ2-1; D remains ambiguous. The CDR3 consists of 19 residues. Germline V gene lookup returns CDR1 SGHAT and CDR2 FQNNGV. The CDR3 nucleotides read TGTGCCAGCAGCTTAGATGGGCGATTCAGCTGGACCCTTTACGATGAGCAGTCCTTC. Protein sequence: CASSLDGRFSWTLYDEQSF.

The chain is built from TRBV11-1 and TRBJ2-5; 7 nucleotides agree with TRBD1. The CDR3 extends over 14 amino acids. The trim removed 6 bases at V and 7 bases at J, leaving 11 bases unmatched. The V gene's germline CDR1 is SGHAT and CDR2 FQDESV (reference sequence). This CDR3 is CASRGQVEVGTQYF. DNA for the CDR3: TGTGCCAGCAGAGGACAGGTGGAGGTTGGGACCCAGTACTTC.

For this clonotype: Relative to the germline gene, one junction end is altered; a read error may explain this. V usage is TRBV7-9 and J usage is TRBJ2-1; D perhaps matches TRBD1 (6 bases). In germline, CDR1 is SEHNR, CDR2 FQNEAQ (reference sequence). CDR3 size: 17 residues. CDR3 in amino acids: CASSLPFQGPKTNGQFF. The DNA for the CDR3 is TGTGCCAGCAGCTTACCATTCCAGGGGCCTAAAACAAATGGGCAGTTCTTC.

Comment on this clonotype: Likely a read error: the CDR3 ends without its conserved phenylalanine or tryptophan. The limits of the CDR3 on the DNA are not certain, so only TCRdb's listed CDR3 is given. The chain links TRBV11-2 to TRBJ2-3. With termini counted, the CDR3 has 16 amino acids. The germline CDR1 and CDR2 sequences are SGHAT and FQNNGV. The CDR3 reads CASSRQPINPTDTQCL.

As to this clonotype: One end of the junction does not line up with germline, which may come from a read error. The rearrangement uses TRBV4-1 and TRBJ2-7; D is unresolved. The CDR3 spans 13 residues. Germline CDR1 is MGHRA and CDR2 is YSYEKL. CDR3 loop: CTNSPGRWYGQYF. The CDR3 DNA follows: TGCACCAACAGCCCGGGCCGTTGGTACGGGCAGTACTTC.

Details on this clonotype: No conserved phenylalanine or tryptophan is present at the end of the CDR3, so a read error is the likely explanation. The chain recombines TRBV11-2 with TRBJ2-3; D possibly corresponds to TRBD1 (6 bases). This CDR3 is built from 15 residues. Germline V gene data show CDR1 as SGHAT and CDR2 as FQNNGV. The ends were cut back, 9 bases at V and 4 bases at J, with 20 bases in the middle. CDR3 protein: CASSMLQGRPDTQYY. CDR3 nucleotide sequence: TGTGCCAGTAGCATGCTACAGGGCCGGCCAGATACGCAGTATTAT.

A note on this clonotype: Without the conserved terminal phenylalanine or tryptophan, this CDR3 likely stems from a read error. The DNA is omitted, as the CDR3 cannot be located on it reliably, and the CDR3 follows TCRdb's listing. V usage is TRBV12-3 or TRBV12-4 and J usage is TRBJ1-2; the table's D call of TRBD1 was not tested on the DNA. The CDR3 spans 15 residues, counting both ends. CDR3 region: CASSWNPSGALWLHL.

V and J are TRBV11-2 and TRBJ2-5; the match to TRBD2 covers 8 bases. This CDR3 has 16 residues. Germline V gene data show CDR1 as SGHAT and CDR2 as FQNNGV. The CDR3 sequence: CTGSETPGGGKETQYF. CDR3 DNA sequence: TGTACTGGCAGCGAAACTCCTGGCGGGGGGAAAGAGACCCAGTACTTC.

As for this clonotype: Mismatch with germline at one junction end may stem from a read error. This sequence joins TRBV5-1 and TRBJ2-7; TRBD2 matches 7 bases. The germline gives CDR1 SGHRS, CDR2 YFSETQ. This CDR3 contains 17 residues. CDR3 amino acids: CTSSFDMDPGGGYEQYF. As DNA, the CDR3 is TGCACCAGCAGCTTCGACATGGACCCGGGGGGAGGCTACGAGCAGTACTTC.

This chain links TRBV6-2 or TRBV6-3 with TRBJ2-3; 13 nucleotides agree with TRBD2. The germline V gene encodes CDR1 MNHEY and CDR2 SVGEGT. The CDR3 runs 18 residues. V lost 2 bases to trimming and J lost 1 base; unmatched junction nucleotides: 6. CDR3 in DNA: TGTGCCAGCAGTTACGCGGGGACTAGCGGGACTGGCACAGATACGCAGTATTTT. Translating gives CASSYAGTSGTGTDTQYF.

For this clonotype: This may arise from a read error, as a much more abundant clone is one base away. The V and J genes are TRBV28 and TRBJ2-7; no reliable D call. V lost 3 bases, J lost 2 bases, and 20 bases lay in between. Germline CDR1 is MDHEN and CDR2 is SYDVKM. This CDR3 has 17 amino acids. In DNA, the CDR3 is TGTGCCAGCAGTTTGGGCATGTACTCCTATTACACCTACGAGCAGTACTTC. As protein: CASSLGMYSYYTYEQYF.

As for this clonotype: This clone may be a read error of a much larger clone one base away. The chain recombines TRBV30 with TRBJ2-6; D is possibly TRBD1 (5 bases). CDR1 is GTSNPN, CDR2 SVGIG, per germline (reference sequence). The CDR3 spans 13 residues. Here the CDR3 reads CAWRGSGANVPTF. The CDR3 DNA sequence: TGTGCCTGGAGGGGGTCTGGGGCCAACGTCCCGACTTTC.

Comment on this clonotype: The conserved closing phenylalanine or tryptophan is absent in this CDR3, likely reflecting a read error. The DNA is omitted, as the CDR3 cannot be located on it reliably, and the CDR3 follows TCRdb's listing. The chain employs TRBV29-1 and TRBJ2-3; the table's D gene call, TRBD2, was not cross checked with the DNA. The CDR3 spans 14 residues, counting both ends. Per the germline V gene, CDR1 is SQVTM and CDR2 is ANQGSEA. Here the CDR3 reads CRAGRETITDTQYL.

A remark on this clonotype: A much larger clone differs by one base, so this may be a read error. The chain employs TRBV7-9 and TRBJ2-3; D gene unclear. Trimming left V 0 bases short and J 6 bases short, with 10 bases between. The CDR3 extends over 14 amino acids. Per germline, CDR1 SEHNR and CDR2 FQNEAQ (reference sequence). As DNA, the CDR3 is TGTGCCAGCAGCTTAGCGGTGAGGACGGATACGCAGTATTTT. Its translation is CASSLAVRTDTQYF.

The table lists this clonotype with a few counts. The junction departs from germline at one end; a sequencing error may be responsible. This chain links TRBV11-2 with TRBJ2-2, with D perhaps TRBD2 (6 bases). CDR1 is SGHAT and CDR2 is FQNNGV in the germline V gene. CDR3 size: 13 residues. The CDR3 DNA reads TGTGCCAGTAACTTGACGGACACCGGGGGGCTGTTTTTT. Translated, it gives CASNLTDTGGLFF.

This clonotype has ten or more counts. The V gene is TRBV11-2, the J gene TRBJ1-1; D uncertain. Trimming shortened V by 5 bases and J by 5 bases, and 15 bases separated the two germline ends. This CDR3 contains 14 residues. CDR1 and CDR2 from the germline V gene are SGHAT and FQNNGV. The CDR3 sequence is CASSAAGSVTEAFF. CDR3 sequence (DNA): TGTGCCAGCAGCGCAGCCGGTTCCGTAACTGAAGCTTTCTTT.

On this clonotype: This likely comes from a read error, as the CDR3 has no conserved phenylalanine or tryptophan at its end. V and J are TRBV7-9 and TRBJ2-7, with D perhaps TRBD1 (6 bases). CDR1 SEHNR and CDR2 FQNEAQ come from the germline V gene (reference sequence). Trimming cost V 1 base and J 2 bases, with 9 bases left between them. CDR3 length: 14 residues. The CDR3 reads CASSLEGETYEQYL. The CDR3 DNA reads TGTGCCAGCAGCTTAGAGGGGGAAACCTACGAGCAGTACCTC.

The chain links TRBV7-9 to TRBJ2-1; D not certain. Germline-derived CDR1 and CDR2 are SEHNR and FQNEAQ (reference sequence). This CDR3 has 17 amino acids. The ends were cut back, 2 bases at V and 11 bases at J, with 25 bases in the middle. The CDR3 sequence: CASSLPYQESKTNKQFF. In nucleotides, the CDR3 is TGTGCCAGCAGCTTACCATATCAGGAGTCTAAAACAAATAAGCAGTTCTTC.

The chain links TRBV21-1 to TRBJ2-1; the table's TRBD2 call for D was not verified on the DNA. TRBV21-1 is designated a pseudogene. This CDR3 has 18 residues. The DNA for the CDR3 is TGTACCAGCAACAAAGTTGGGCTAGCGGGAAGCTCCTACAATGAGCAGTTCTTC. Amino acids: CTSNKVGLAGSSYNEQFF.